The clone carrying this T cell receptor beta chain was found many times. This sample was included in a study of T cells in Graves' hyperthyroidism and ophthalmopathy. Germline-derived CDR1 and CDR2 are SNHLY and FYNNEI. Trimming cost V 6 bases and J 1 base, with 9 bases left between them. There are 13 residues in the CDR3. Extraction of PBMCs used roughly 9.3 ml of fresh peripheral blood. RNA transcripts provided the source from which TCR beta CDR3 regions were amplified. HTBI primers drove first-round RT-PCR of the TCR CDR3. TCRdb redid the calling of the multiplex PCR reads with MiXCR, one entry per CDR3 protein. Of about 530,000 distinct CDR3 sequences detected, roughly 18% appear once; the ten largest clones hold around 17%.

Material for sequencing was blood. This TCR was recovered from a woman under 30 with Graves' ophthalmopathy. V usage is TRBV2 and J usage is TRBJ1-1; weak D call: TRBD1 (5 bases). This CDR3 reads CASRLQGNTEAFF. The CDR3 bases are TGTGCCAGCAGACTTCAGGGGAACACTGAAGCTTTCTTT.